Shown below are 17 T cell receptor beta chains from a single sample sequenced in a study of CD8 T cells in ankylosing spondylitis. MiXCR, applied by TCRdb to the 5' RACE reads, yields one record per CDR3 protein. The table records 250,000 or so distinct CDR3 sequences, about 10% of them present only once. The sequenced material came from blood, either unsorted or a sorted T cell fraction (not recorded which). These receptors all stem from a male donor with ankylosing spondylitis or in good health (not recorded which).

In this sample, this clonotype turned up many times. The chain couples TRBV15 to TRBJ2-7, with a tentative D call TRBD1 (5 bases). V was pared by 0 bases and J by 2 bases, with 8 bases between. This CDR3 region has 14 residues. Per germline, CDR1 LNHNV and CDR2 YYDKDF (reference sequence). The CDR3 is CATSRDQGPYEQYF. The DNA of the CDR3 is TGTGCCACCAGCAGAGATCAGGGCCCCTACGAGCAGTACTTC.

In its sample, this clonotype was seen a few times. The chain couples TRBV4-1 to TRBJ2-1; 9 bases agree with TRBD1. Trimming at V came to 1 base and at J to 5 bases, leaving 15 bases not matched to a gene. The CDR3 has 19 amino acids. The germline V gene has CDR1 MGHRA and CDR2 YSYEKL. CDR3: CASSQGAPGTGYPDNEQFF. The DNA of the CDR3 is TGCGCCAGCAGCCAAGGAGCTCCCGGGACAGGGTATCCGGACAATGAGCAGTTCTTC.

In this sample, this clonotype turned up many times. The gene calls are TRBV20-1 and TRBJ2-3; D might be TRBD1 (5 bases). This CDR3 comprises 13 residues. Germline V gene sequence: CDR1 DFQATT, CDR2 SNEGSKA (reference sequence). Trimming took 3 bases from V and 4 from J, leaving 11 bases between them. This chain's CDR3 is CSARQGPADTQYF. Written as DNA, the CDR3 is TGCAGTGCTAGGCAGGGCCCGGCAGATACGCAGTATTTT.

This clonotype was detected ten times or more. This chain connects TRBV7-8 to TRBJ2-1, with TRBD1 matching 8 bases. This CDR3 has 16 residues. Germline V lookup: CDR1 SGHVS, CDR2 FQNEAQ. J lost 13 bases, V lost 5 bases, and 19 bases had no gene match. The CDR3 nucleotides are TGTGCCAGCAGCCATGGGACAGGAAGTTCCCTTTTGGGTCAGTTCTTC. The encoded protein is CASSHGTGSSLLGQFF.

This clonotype showed up many times. The V call is TRBV7-8, the J call TRBJ1-6, with a possible D match to TRBD1 (5 bases). V lost 1 base and J lost 10, with 20 bases in between. CDR3 length: 17 amino acids. The V gene's germline CDR1 is SGHVS and CDR2 FQNEAQ. DNA for the CDR3: TGTGCCAGCAGCTTAGGAGTGTGGGGGGGAACGGGCTCACCCCTCCACTTT. Protein: CASSLGVWGGTGSPLHF.

This clonotype was counted ten times or more. The chain links TRBV5-1 to TRBJ1-1, with D unclear. CDR1 is SGHRS, CDR2 YFSETQ, per germline. The CDR3 is 13 residues long. V lost 3 bases and J lost 1, with 7 bases in between. The CDR3 sequence: CASSSPGNTEAFF. As DNA, the CDR3 is TGCGCCAGCAGCTCCCCGGGGAACACTGAAGCTTTCTTT.

This clonotype was detected only a few times. The chain uses TRBV12-3 or TRBV12-4 and TRBJ2-3; possible D gene TRBD1, 5 bases. With 5 bases removed from V and 1 base from J, the gap between germline ends came to 16 bases. There are 16 residues in the CDR3. The CDR3 DNA sequence: TGTGCCAGCAGTCCCATACAGGCGGTAGGCACAGATACGCAGTATTTT. Translating gives CASSPIQAVGTDTQYF.

CDR3: CASSWDRGTEAFF. CDR3 DNA: TGTGCCAGCAGCTGGGACCGGGGCACTGAAGCTTTCTTT. The rearrangement links TRBV7-9 to TRBJ1-1, with a weak D call TRBD1 (5 bases). In germline, CDR1 is SEHNR, CDR2 FQNEAQ (reference sequence). Trimming cost V 4 bases and J 4 bases, with 10 bases left between them. The CDR3 contains 13 residues. Supplemented by reference TRBV7-9 and TRBJ1-1, the full variable domain reads DTGVSQNPRHKITKRGQNVTFRCDPISEHNRLYWYRQTLGQGPEFLTYFQNEAQLEKSRLLSDRFSAERPKGSFSTLEIQRTEQGDSAMYLCASSWDRGTEAFFGQGTRLTVV.

The table lists this clonotype with many counts. The chain is built from TRBV7-2 and TRBJ2-7; D is undetermined. The germline V and J ends were trimmed by 5 bases and 0 bases, with 8 bases remaining between them. The CDR3 length is 13 residues. CDR1 is SGHTA, CDR2 FQGNSA, per germline. CDR3 protein: CASSPRSSYEQYF. The DNA of the CDR3 is TGTGCCAGCAGCCCCAGGAGCTCCTACGAGCAGTACTTC.

This clonotype was seen ten or more times. This sequence joins TRBV10-3 and TRBJ2-1; possible D gene TRBD2, 5 bases. CDR3 length equals 16 residues. Looked up from germline, CDR1 is ENHRY and CDR2 is SYGVKD. The V end lost 3 bases, the J end lost 2 bases, and 14 bases lay between the germline ends. CDR3 protein: CAISDIPSGAYNEQFF. The CDR3 nucleotides are TGTGCCATCAGTGATATTCCAAGCGGAGCCTACAATGAGCAGTTCTTC.

A single count supports this clonotype. This chain connects TRBV27 to TRBJ2-7, with D possibly TRBD2 on 6 matching bases. CDR3 length: 13 residues. V was clipped by 5 bases and J by 3 bases, with 11 bases between them. Germline V lookup: CDR1 MNHEY, CDR2 SMNVEV (reference sequence). The CDR3 nucleotides read TGTGCCAGCAGTGCCGCGCGGGACTACGAGCAGTACTTC. Its translation: CASSAARDYEQYF.

This clonotype has more than one count but fewer than ten. The genes are TRBV2 and TRBJ1-6; D not certain. Germline lookup yields CDR1 SNHLY and CDR2 FYNNEI. V lost 5 bases to trimming and J lost 6 bases, with 20 bases between them. There are 17 residues in the CDR3. DNA of the CDR3: TGTGCCAGCAGTCCATTCAGAGAAAGCTCAATTAATTCACCCCTCCACTTT. As protein: CASSPFRESSINSPLHF.

In this sample, this clonotype turned up a few times. CDR3 DNA: TGTGCCAGCAGCTCCTCTCGGGGGGGCTACCAAGAGACCCAGTACTTC. Translated: CASSSSRGGYQETQYF. The V and J genes are TRBV11-3 and TRBJ2-5; TRBD2 matches at 8 bases. Trimming cost V 4 bases and J 0 bases; bases outside gene matches: 7. The CDR3 covers 16 residues. The germline gives CDR1 SGHNT, CDR2 YENEEA.

Many counts were recorded for this clonotype. The chain is built from TRBV15 and TRBJ2-1; D tentatively reads TRBD1 or TRBD2 (5 bases each). CDR1 and CDR2 from the germline V gene are LNHNV and YYDKDF (reference sequence). The CDR3 spans 14 residues. V gave up 3 bases and J gave up 8 bases, with 14 bases separating them. The CDR3 sequence: CATSSAGYGDEQFF. CDR3 in DNA: TGTGCCACCAGCAGCGCAGGGTACGGGGATGAGCAGTTCTTC.

The sample holds many counts of this clonotype. The chain has TRBV5-1 and TRBJ2-1; 7 bases are a match to TRBD1. V lost 5 bases to trimming and J lost 2 bases; unmatched junction nucleotides: 7. Germline values: CDR1 SGHRS, CDR2 YFSETQ. CDR3 size: 15 residues. The CDR3 reads CASSSTGEPYNEQFF. As DNA, the CDR3 is TGCGCCAGCAGTTCTACAGGGGAGCCCTACAATGAGCAGTTCTTC.

This clonotype was seen ten or more times. The chain carries TRBV2 and TRBJ2-7; either TRBD1 or TRBD2 may supply D (5 bases each). CDR1 and CDR2 from the germline V gene are SNHLY and FYNNEI. Trimming shortened V by 7 bases and J by 4 bases, and 20 bases separated the two germline ends. The CDR3 runs to 15 residues. Here the CDR3 reads CASTSRSPGPYEQYF. CDR3 coding DNA: TGTGCCAGCACCTCTAGGTCCCCGGGGCCTTACGAGCAGTACTTC.

The sample holds many counts of this clonotype. This chain links TRBV20-1 with TRBJ2-1, with D possibly being TRBD2 (5 bases). This CDR3 comprises 15 residues. The germline V gene encodes CDR1 DFQATT and CDR2 SNEGSKA (reference sequence). V gave up 0 bases and J gave up 10 bases, with 19 bases separating them. The CDR3 region is CSARDLIVSWREQFF. Here the CDR3 DNA reads TGCAGTGCTAGAGATCTCATCGTCTCCTGGAGGGAGCAGTTCTTC.